These 6 T cell receptor beta chains were sequenced from one sample in a study of blood T cell repertoires in COVID-19. Sequencing was performed with immunoSEQ multiplex PCR; in TCRdb, only in-frame clones are kept and a portion is missing. Of approximately 330,000 clones detected, approximately 90% appear once; the ten largest clones hold 7.5% to 10%. The sample was peripheral blood. Every receptor here comes from a man aged 25 to 40 with COVID-19, enrolled during active disease.

This chain joins TRBV10-3 and TRBJ2-7; D possibly corresponds to TRBD2 (5 bases). V was trimmed by 3 bases and J by 3 bases, leaving 12 bases between them. Germline CDR1 reads ENHRY; CDR2 reads SYGVKD. This CDR3 is 14 amino acids long. Here the CDR3 reads CAISDGGFNYEQYF. The DNA of the CDR3 is TGTGCCATCAGTGACGGAGGATTTAACTACGAGCAGTACTTC.

The chain links TRBV7-9 to TRBJ1-1, with a possible D match to TRBD1 (5 bases). Trimming took off 6 bases at V and 7 bases at J, with 12 bases between the two ends. There are 12 residues in the CDR3. CDR1 is SEHNR and CDR2 is FQNEAQ in the germline V gene (reference sequence). CDR3 loop: CASSSAGLEAFF. The CDR3 bases are TGTGCCAGCAGTAGTGCAGGGCTTGAAGCTTTCTTT.

This clone was recorded once. The chain is built from TRBV5-1 and TRBJ1-5; TRBD1 matches 9 bases. CDR1 is SGHRS and CDR2 is YFSETQ in the germline V gene. CDR3 length: 16 residues. Trimming took 4 bases from V and 4 from J; bases not matched to a gene: 9. This CDR3 is CASSEPGDRVNQPQHF. CDR3 coding DNA: TGCGCCAGCAGCGAACCGGGGGACAGGGTGAATCAGCCCCAGCATTTT.

This clone showed up just once. This rearrangement joins TRBV19 to TRBJ1-1; the D gene is possibly TRBD1 (6 bases). This CDR3 is 16 amino acids long. V was pared by 2 bases and J by 1 base, with 14 bases between. Germline CDR1 LNHDA, CDR2 SQIVND (reference sequence). Written as DNA, the CDR3 is TGTGCCAGTAGTATAACGGGGGGCGCCGGGAACACTGAAGCTTTCTTT. It specifies CASSITGGAGNTEAFF.

This chain links TRBV5-1 with TRBJ1-1, with D hard to call. Trimming cost V 0 bases and J 5 bases, with 8 bases left between them. The germline V gene encodes CDR1 SGHRS and CDR2 YFSETQ. The CDR3 is made up of 13 amino acids. The CDR3 DNA sequence: TGCGCCAGCAGCTTGGTCGTCGGGACTGAAGCTTTCTTT. This encodes CASSLVVGTEAFF.

CDR3 coding DNA: TGTGCCAGCTCACCATTCCGTAATCCCGGGACAGGCGATTCACCCCTCCACTTT. This translates into CASSPFRNPGTGDSPLHF. The gene calls are TRBV18 and TRBJ1-6, with 8 nucleotides matching TRBD1. The CDR3 runs to 18 residues. J was trimmed by 8 bases and V by 2 bases; bases with no gene match: 14. Germline-derived CDR1 and CDR2 are KGHSH and LQKENI.